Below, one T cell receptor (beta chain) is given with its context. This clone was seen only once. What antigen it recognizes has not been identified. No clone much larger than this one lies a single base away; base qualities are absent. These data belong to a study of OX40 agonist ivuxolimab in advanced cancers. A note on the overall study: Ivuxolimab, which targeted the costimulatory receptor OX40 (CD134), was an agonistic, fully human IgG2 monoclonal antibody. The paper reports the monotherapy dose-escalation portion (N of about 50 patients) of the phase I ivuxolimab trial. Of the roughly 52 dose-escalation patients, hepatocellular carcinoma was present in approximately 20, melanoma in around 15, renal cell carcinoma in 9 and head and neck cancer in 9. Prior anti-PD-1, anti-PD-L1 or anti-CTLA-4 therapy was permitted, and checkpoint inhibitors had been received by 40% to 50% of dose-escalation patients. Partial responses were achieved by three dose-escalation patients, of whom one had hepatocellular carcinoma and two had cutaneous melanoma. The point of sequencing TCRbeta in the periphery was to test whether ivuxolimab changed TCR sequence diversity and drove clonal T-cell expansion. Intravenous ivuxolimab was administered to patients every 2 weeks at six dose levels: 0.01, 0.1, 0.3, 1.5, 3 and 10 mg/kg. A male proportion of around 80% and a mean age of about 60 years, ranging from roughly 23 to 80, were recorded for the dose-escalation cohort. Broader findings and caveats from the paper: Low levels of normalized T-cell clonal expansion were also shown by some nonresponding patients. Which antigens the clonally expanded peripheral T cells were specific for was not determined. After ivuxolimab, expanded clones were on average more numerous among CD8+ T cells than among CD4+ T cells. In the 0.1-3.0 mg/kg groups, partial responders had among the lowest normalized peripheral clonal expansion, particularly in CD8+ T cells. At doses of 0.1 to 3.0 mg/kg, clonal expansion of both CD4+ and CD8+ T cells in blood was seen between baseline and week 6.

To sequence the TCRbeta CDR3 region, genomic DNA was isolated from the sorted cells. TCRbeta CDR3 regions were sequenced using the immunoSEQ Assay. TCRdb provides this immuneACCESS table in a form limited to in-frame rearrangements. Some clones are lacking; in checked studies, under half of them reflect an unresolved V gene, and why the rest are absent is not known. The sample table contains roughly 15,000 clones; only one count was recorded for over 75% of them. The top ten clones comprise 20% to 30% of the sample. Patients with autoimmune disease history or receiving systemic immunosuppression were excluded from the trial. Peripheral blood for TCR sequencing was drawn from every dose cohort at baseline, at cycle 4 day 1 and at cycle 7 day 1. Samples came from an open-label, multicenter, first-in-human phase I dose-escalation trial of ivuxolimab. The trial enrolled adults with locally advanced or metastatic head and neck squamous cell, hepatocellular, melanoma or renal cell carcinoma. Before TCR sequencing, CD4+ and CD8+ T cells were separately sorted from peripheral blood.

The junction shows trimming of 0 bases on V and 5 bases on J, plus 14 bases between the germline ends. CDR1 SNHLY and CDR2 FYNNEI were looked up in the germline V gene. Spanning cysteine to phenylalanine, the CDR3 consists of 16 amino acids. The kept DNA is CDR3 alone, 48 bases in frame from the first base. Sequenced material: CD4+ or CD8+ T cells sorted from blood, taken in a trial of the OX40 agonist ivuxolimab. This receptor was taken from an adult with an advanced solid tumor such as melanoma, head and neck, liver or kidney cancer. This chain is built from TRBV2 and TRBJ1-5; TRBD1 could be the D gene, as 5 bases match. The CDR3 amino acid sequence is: CASSEATASLHQPQHF. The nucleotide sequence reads TGTGCCAGCAGTGAAGCGACAGCTTCCCTCCATCAGCCCCAGCATTTT.